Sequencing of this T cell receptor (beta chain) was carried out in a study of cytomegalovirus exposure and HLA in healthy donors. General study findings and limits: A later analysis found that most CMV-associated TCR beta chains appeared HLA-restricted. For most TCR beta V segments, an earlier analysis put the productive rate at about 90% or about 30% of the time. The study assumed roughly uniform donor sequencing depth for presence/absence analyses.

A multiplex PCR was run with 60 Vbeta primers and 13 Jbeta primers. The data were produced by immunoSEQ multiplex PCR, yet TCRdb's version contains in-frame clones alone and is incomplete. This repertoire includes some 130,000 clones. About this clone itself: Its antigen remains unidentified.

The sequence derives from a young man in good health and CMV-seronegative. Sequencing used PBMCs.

The CDR3 protein is CASSLTASGVYEQYF. The CDR3 DNA sequence: TGTGCCAGCAGCTTAACGGCTAGCGGGGTTTACGAGCAGTACTTC. The chain couples TRBV5-5 to TRBJ2-7, with TRBD2 matching over 9 bases. The ends lost 2 bases at V and 4 bases at J; junction bases unmatched: 7. The CDR3 runs to 15 residues. Germline lookup yields CDR1 SGHKS and CDR2 YYEKEE (reference sequence).